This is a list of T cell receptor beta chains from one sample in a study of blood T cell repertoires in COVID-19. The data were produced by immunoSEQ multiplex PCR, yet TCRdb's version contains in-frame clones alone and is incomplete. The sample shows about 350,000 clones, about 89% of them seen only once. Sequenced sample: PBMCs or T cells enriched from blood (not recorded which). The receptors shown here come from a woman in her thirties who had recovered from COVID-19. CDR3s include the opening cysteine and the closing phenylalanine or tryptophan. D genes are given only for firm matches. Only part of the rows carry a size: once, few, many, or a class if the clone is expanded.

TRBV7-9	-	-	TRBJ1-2	TGTGCCAGCAGCTTAAGCGCCAGGGGTAAAGGCTACACCTTC	CASSLSARGKGYTF
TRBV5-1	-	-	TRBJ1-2	TGCGCCAGCAGCTACAGGGATCTGGGCTATGGCTACACCTTC	CASSYRDLGYGYTF
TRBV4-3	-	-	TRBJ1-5	TGCGCCAGCAGCCAAATAAGGGGTGACAATCAGCCCCAGCATTTT	CASSQIRGDNQPQHF
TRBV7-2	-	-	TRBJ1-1	TGTGCCAGCAGCCCCACCCGGGGGGGAGCGTGGGATGAAGCTTTCTTT	CASSPTRGGAWDEAFF
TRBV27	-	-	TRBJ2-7	TGTGCCAGCAGTTCAAGAGACGAGCAGTACTTC	CASSSRDEQYF
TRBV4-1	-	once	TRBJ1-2	TGCGCCAGCAGCCACCCGCGGTCCCCCTATGGCTACACCTTC	CASSHPRSPYGYTF
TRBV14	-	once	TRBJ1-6	TGTGCCAGCAGCCAAGCATTCTCACCCCTCCACTTT	CASSQAFSPLHF
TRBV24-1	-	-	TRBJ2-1	TGTGCCACCAGTGATTTCGGACAGCGAGAGCAGTTCTTC	CATSDFGQREQFF
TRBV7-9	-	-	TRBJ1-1	TGTGCCAGCAGCTCTCCGACTAGGGACACTGAAGCTTTCTTT	CASSSPTRDTEAFF
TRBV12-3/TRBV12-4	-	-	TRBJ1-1	TGTGCCAGCAGTTTAGGACAGAACACTGAAGCTTTCTTT	CASSLGQNTEAFF
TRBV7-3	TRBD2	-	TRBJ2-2	TGTGCCAGCAGCTTTAGCGGGGGGGCCCCCGGGGAGCTGTTTTTT	CASSFSGGAPGELFF
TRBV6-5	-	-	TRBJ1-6	TGTGCCAGCAGCCTCGAGGAGTTGTCACCCCTCCACTTT	CASSLEELSPLHF
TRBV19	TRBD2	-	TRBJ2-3	TGTGCCAGTAGTCTCGGGGGGGGCACAGATACGCAGTATTTT	CASSLGGGTDTQYF
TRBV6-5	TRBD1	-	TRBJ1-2	TGTGCCAGCAGTTACGGGACAGGGGTTGGTGGCTACACCTTC	CASSYGTGVGGYTF
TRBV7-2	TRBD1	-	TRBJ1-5	TGTGCCAGCAGCTTAGAGTTCGGACAGGGCAATCAGCCCCAGCATTTT	CASSLEFGQGNQPQHF
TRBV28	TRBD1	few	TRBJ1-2	TGTGCCAGCAGTTTATCAACAGGGGGGAATGGTGTCCTTTCTCCCAACTATGGCTACACCTTC	CASSLSTGGNGVLSPNYGYTF
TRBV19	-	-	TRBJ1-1	TGTGCCAGTTATCGGACACTGAACACTGAAGCTTTCTTT	CASYRTLNTEAFF
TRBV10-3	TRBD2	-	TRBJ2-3	TGTGCCACCGGAGCGGGGGAACTCACAGATACGCAGTATTTT	CATGAGELTDTQYF
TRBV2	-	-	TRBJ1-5	TGTGCCAGCAGAAGGGGCCTGGGTGCAGGGTATAGCAATCAGCCCCAGCATTTT	CASRRGLGAGYSNQPQHF
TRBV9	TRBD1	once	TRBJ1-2	TGTGCCAGCAGCGGGCGGACAGGGGCAGGTGGCTACACCTTC	CASSGRTGAGGYTF
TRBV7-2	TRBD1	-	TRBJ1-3	TGTGCCAGCAGTCGACAGGGAGGTACGGACACCATATATTTT	CASSRQGGTDTIYF
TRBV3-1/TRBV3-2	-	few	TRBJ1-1	TGTGCCAGCAGCCATGCAGGGGTTGCTTTCTTT	CASSHAGVAFF
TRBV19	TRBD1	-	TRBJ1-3	TGTGCCAGTATTCCCTCGGGACAGGGGGCAGGAAACACCATATATTTT	CASIPSGQGAGNTIYF
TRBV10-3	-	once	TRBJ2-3	TGTGCCATCAGTGAGTCGGGGGCGGGGGCCACAGATACGCAGTATTTT	CAISESGAGATDTQYF
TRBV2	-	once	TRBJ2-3	TGTGCCAGCAGCCTCGCGTACACAGATACGCAGTATTTT	CASSLAYTDTQYF
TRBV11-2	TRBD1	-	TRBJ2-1	TGTGCCAGCAGCGCCGGGACAGGGTCTCACAATGAGCAGTTCTTC	CASSAGTGSHNEQFF
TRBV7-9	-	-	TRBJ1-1	TGTGCCAGCAGCTTAGCGACGGGAAATATTATGAACACTGAAGCTTTCTTT	CASSLATGNIMNTEAFF
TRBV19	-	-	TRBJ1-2	TGTGCCAGTAGTATAGATACAGGAGCTAACTATGGCTACACCTTC	CASSIDTGANYGYTF
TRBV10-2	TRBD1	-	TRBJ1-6	TGCGCCAGCACCCTCCGGGACAGGGACCCTGAGAATTCACCCCTCCACTTT	CASTLRDRDPENSPLHF
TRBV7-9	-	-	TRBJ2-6	TGTGCCAGCACTACGGAGGGGTTGGCCAACGTCCTGACTTTC	CASTTEGLANVLTF
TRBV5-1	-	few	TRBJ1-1	TGCGCCAGCAGCTTGGGGGACTCTGAAGCTTTCTTT	CASSLGDSEAFF
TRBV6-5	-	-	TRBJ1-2	TGTGCCAGCAGTTACTCGTCGTGGACAGCTCCCTATGGCTACACCTTC	CASSYSSWTAPYGYTF
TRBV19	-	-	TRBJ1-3	TGTGCCAGTAGTCCGAGGGAGGCTGGAAACACCATATATTTT	CASSPREAGNTIYF
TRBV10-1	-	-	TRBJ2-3	TGCGCCAGCAGCCACGGACAGTTCCCAGATACGCAGTATTTT	CASSHGQFPDTQYF
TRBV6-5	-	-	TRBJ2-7	TGTGCCAGCAGAACTACCTACGAGCAGTACTTC	CASRTTYEQYF
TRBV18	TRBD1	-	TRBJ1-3	TGTGCCAGCTCACCGGGGACAGATAGAAACACCATATATTTT	CASSPGTDRNTIYF
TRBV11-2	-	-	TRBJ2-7	TGTGCCAGCAGCGCAGCAGGGGGAGGTGAGCAGTACTTC	CASSAAGGGEQYF
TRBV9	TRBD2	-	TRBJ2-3	TGTGCCAGCAGCCCTAGCGGGGCAAGCACAGATACGCAGTATTTT	CASSPSGASTDTQYF
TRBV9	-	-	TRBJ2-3	TGTGCCAGCAGCGCGGACAGCTCCACAGATACGCAGTATTTT	CASSADSSTDTQYF
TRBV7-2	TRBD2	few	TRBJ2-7	TGTGCCAGCAGCCCCCAAACGACTAGCGGGCTCAGCGAGCAGTACTTC	CASSPQTTSGLSEQYF
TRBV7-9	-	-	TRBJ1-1	TGTGCCAGCAGCATAAACAGGGACACTGAAGCTTTCTTT	CASSINRDTEAFF
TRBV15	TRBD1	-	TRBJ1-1	TGTGCCACCAGCACTCGGGGACAGGATAACACTGAAGCTTTCTTT	CATSTRGQDNTEAFF
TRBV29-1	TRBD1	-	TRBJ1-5	TGCAGCGTAGGGGACAGTCTCAATCAGCCCCAGCATTTT	CSVGDSLNQPQHF
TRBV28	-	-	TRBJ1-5	TGTGCCAGCAGTTTATTGGCCCCCAGGGGCAGGGGTAGCAATCAGCCCCAGCATTTT	CASSLLAPRGRGSNQPQHF
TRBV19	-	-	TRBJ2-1	TGTGCCAGTAGTATAGGGGACATCGGTCGAACTGAGCAGTTCTTC	CASSIGDIGRTEQFF
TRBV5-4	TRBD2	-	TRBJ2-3	TGTGCCAGCAGCGCCGGACTAGCTTCTGCGGGTACGCAGTATTTT	CASSAGLASAGTQYF
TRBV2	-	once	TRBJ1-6	TGTGCCAGCAGAGGGGTGGGCACCGCGTATTCACCCCTCCACTTT	CASRGVGTAYSPLHF
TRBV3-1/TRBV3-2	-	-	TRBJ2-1	TGTGCCAGCAGCCCGACAGTTAGCTCCTACAATGAGCAGTTCTTC	CASSPTVSSYNEQFF
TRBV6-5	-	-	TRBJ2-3	TGTGCCAGCAGGGCAGAGACTAGCACAGATACGCAGTATTTT	CASRAETSTDTQYF